These 30 T cell receptor beta chains originate from one sample sequenced in a study of cytomegalovirus exposure and HLA in healthy donors. PCR used 60 Vbeta primers and 13 Jbeta primers. Libraries were prepared by immunoSEQ multiplex PCR; TCRdb keeps only in-frame clonotypes and omits some of them. In the table there are about 130,000 clones, roughly three quarters of which are singletons. The source material was PBMCs. The receptors here all came from a woman between 35 and 50 years old in good health and CMV-seronegative.

This rearrangement joins TRBV4-2 to TRBJ2-5; 10 bases are a match to TRBD2. The CDR3 has 17 residues. CDR1 is LGHNA, CDR2 YNFKEQ, per germline. The ends lost 1 base at V and 3 bases at J; junction bases unmatched: 8. CDR3 residues: CASSQAIAGGLEETQYF. The CDR3 nucleotides read TGTGCCAGCAGCCAAGCTATAGCGGGGGGCCTAGAAGAGACCCAGTACTTC.

The chain combines TRBV19 with TRBJ1-3, with D possibly matching TRBD1 (6 bases). The CDR3 spans 15 residues. V was clipped by 5 bases and J by 0 bases, with 11 bases between them. CDR1 and CDR2 from the germline V gene are LNHDA and SQIVND (reference sequence). The CDR3 sequence: CASSSDRLSGNTIYF. In DNA form, the CDR3 reads TGTGCCAGTAGTTCGGACAGACTCTCTGGAAACACCATATATTTT.

This sequence joins TRBV6-1 and TRBJ1-3; no clear D. Germline assignment: CDR1 MNHNS and CDR2 SASEGT. V gave up 3 bases and J gave up 3 bases, with 12 bases separating them. The CDR3 contains 15 residues. The DNA of the CDR3 is TGTGCCAGCAGTGATCGCGCAAGCCGTGGAAACACCATATATTTT. Amino acids: CASSDRASRGNTIYF.

The chain combines TRBV27 with TRBJ1-1; 9 bases fit TRBD1. The CDR3 loop spans 14 amino acids. Germline V gene data show CDR1 as MNHEY and CDR2 as SMNVEV (reference sequence). V dropped 5 bases and J dropped 9; count of bases not matched to a gene: 10. Here the CDR3 DNA reads TGTGCCAGCAGTGGCGGGACAGGGACTTTAAAAGCTTTCTTT. It codes for CASSGGTGTLKAFF.

The gene calls are TRBV28 and TRBJ1-1; weak D call: TRBD1 (5 bases). Trimming pared 4 bases from V and 1 base from J, leaving 16 bases between. The germline V gene encodes CDR1 MDHEN and CDR2 SYDVKM. The CDR3 spans 16 residues. The CDR3: CASSSPAGDANTEAFF. Written as DNA, the CDR3 is TGTGCCAGCAGTTCACCGGCGGGGGACGCGAACACTGAAGCTTTCTTT.

CDR3 coding DNA: TGTGCCACCAGCAGAGTAGCGGGAGTCGGAAACATTCAGTACTTC. Protein product: CATSRVAGVGNIQYF. This chain connects TRBV15 to TRBJ2-4; 9 bases agree with TRBD2. The CDR3 extends over 15 amino acids. Trimming took 1 base from V and 6 from J; bases not matched to a gene: 4. Germline V gene data show CDR1 as LNHNV and CDR2 as YYDKDF (reference sequence).

The chain joins TRBV28 to TRBJ1-1, with TRBD1 matching 9 bases. V lost 5 bases and J lost 5; bases outside the gene matches: 12. The germline V gene has CDR1 MDHEN and CDR2 SYDVKM. The length of the CDR3 is 16 residues. The CDR3: CASSLPSTGTGTEAFF. CDR3 nucleotide sequence: TGTGCCAGCAGTCTACCATCGACAGGGACAGGGACTGAAGCTTTCTTT.

The chain recombines TRBV27 with TRBJ1-5, with D unresolved. V was trimmed by 5 bases and J by 3 bases, leaving 8 bases between them. Germline V gene sequence: CDR1 MNHEY, CDR2 SMNVEV (reference sequence). CDR3 length: 13 amino acids. DNA of the CDR3: TGTGCCAGCAGTATAATGTCCAATCAGCCCCAGCATTTT. Translating it yields CASSIMSNQPQHF.

The genes are TRBV10-3 and TRBJ2-7; 7 bases agree with TRBD2. This CDR3 has 12 amino acids. The germline CDR1 and CDR2 sequences are ENHRY and SYGVKD. Germline trimming cut 8 bases from V and 3 bases from J; bases unmatched to any gene: 4. The CDR3, as DNA: TGTGCCATCGGCAGGGACTACTACGAGCAGTACTTC. This sequence encodes CAIGRDYYEQYF.

This sequence joins TRBV11-2 and TRBJ2-2, with 8 positions matching TRBD1. Germline loops: CDR1 SGHAT, CDR2 FQNNGV. CDR3 length: 13 amino acids. The J segment lost 9 bases and the V segment lost 1 base, leaving 1 base of the junction unmatched. Here the CDR3 reads CASSLAGGRELFF. The CDR3 bases are TGTGCCAGCAGCTTAGCAGGGGGCAGGGAGCTGTTTTTT.

This clone was observed a handful of times. This chain connects TRBV28 to TRBJ1-2, with D possibly being TRBD1 (5 bases). Trimming removed 2 bases at V and 7 bases at J, with 11 bases between. Germline CDR1 is MDHEN and CDR2 is SYDVKM. The CDR3 sequence is 13 residues long. CDR3 residues: CASSLPGVGGYTF. CDR3 nucleotides: TGTGCCAGCAGTTTACCGGGGGTAGGTGGCTACACCTTC.

The chain couples TRBV7-8 to TRBJ2-5, with 10 bases aligning to TRBD2. V shed 5 bases, J shed 0 bases, and the junction held 15 bases outside the gene matches. The CDR3 sequence is 19 residues long. The germline V gene encodes CDR1 SGHVS and CDR2 FQNEAQ. CDR3 region: CASSEDQEGLAPYQETQYF. The CDR3 nucleotides are TGTGCCAGCAGCGAGGACCAAGAGGGACTAGCGCCGTACCAAGAGACCCAGTACTTC. The full variable domain, rest sourced from reference TRBV7-8 and TRBJ2-5, is GAGVSQSPRYKVAKRGQDVALRCDPISGHVSLFWYQQALGQGPEFLTYFQNEAQLDKSGLPSDRFFAERPEGSVSTLKIQRTQQEDSAVYLCASSEDQEGLAPYQETQYFGPGTRLLVL.

The J gene is TRBJ2-3, the V gene TRBV27; 11 positions match TRBD2. This CDR3 has 16 residues. CDR1 MNHEY and CDR2 SMNVEV come from the germline V gene (reference sequence). V trimming: 5 bases; J trimming: 4 bases; junction bases outside the gene matches: 8. CDR3 protein: CASSPGLAGGADTQYF. The CDR3 nucleotides are TGTGCCAGCAGTCCAGGGTTAGCGGGAGGGGCAGATACGCAGTATTTT.

J is TRBJ2-2 and V is TRBV5-6; D is possibly TRBD2 (5 bases). Germline V lookup: CDR1 SGHDT, CDR2 YYEEEE. CDR3 size: 16 residues. Trimming cost V 1 base and J 3 bases, with 13 bases left between them. CDR3 DNA sequence: TGTGCCAGCAGCTTGTTATTGAGGGAAGACACCGGGGAGCTGTTTTTT. The encoded protein is CASSLLLREDTGELFF.

The V gene is TRBV5-5, the J gene TRBJ2-7, with D possibly matching TRBD2 (5 bases). From germline, CDR1 is SGHKS and CDR2 YYEKEE (reference sequence). V lost 6 bases and J 4 bases, leaving 11 bases between the germline ends. The CDR3 consists of 12 residues. CDR3 coding DNA: TGTGCCAGCACCTCCACGGGATACGAGCAGTACTTC. Encoded protein: CASTSTGYEQYF.

The V and J genes are TRBV6-1 and TRBJ1-2, with TRBD1 identical over 8 bases. The germline V gene has CDR1 MNHNS and CDR2 SASEGT. This CDR3 has 14 amino acids. Germline trimming cut 7 bases from V and 4 bases from J; bases unmatched to any gene: 8. The CDR3 loop reads CASTRTGILYGYTF. The CDR3 DNA reads as TGTGCCAGCACTCGGACAGGGATTCTCTATGGCTACACCTTC.

CDR3 DNA sequence: TGTGCCAGCAGCTTAGGTCACGTAGGGACAGAAGCTTTCTTT. This translates into CASSLGHVGTEAFF. This chain connects TRBV7-6 to TRBJ1-1; weak D call: TRBD1 (6 bases). The germline V gene has CDR1 SGHVS and CDR2 FNYEAQ. Between the trimmed V and J ends, which lost 1 base and 8 bases, there was a span of 14 bases. The CDR3 is made up of 14 amino acids.

The rearrangement uses TRBV30 and TRBJ2-3; TRBD1 might be the D (5 bases). Germline CDR1 GTSNPN, CDR2 SVGIG (reference sequence). V lost 0 bases to trimming and J lost 5 bases, with 6 bases between them. The CDR3 is 12 residues long. CDR3 sequence (DNA): TGTGCCTGGAGTGTTAGGGGAGATACGCAGTATTTT. Its protein is CAWSVRGDTQYF. The variable domain in full, completed from reference TRBV30 and TRBJ2-3, reads SQTIHQWPATLVQPVGSPLSLECTVEGTSNPNLYWYRQAAGRGLQLLFYSVGIGQISSEVPQNLSASRPQDRQFILSSKKLLLSDSGFYLCAWSVRGDTQYFGPGTRLTVL.

Notes on this clone: The same CDR3 can be traced to other DNA sequences in this sample. CDR3 nucleotide sequence: TGTGCCAGCAGTTTGGACAGGGGCAATCAGCCCCAGCATTTT. Protein product: CASSLDRGNQPQHF. J is TRBJ1-5 and V is TRBV28, with 8 bases that match TRBD1. The ends lost 3 bases at V and 2 bases at J; junction bases unmatched: 0. The length of the CDR3 is 14 residues. Germline CDR1 and CDR2: MDHEN and SYDVKM.

The count of this clone is one. The chain is built from TRBV5-5 and TRBJ2-7; 8 positions match TRBD2. The germline gives CDR1 SGHKS, CDR2 YYEKEE (reference sequence). The V segment lost 4 bases and the J segment 3 bases; nucleotides outside the gene matches: 3. The CDR3 loop spans 13 amino acids. CDR3 bases: TGTGCCAGCAGCGCTCTAGCGGGCTACGAGCAGTACTTC. It translates to CASSALAGYEQYF.

The chain uses TRBV10-1 and TRBJ2-1; 7 bases are shared with TRBD2. Germline CDR1 reads WNHNN; CDR2 reads SYGVQD (reference sequence). The trim removed 2 bases at V and 16 bases at J, leaving 11 bases unmatched. CDR3 length: 13 residues. The CDR3 DNA reads as TGCGCCAGCAGTGAGGAGGTGGGGCGGGAGATTTTCTTC. It encodes CASSEEVGREIFF.

The chain combines TRBV5-4 with TRBJ2-7; 7 bases are a match to TRBD2. This CDR3 is 15 amino acids long. The germline CDR1 and CDR2 sequences are SGHNT and YYREEE (reference sequence). Trimming removed 1 base from V and 0 bases from J; junction bases left unmatched: 4. The CDR3 reads CASSLWDYYSYEQYF. For the CDR3, the DNA is TGTGCCAGCAGCTTGTGGGACTACTACTCCTACGAGCAGTACTTC.

This rearrangement joins TRBV10-2 to TRBJ2-1; 9 nucleotides align to TRBD2. CDR1 and CDR2 (germline): WSHSY, SAAADI. This CDR3 spans 14 amino acids. Unmatched junction bases numbered 7, after V lost 6 bases and J lost 7 bases. CDR3 loop: CASRIAGVGNEQFF. The CDR3 coding sequence is TGCGCCAGCAGAATAGCGGGAGTAGGAAATGAGCAGTTCTTC.

This chain joins TRBV7-8 and TRBJ2-5; TRBD2 matches at 8 bases. This CDR3 comprises 16 residues. The V gene's germline CDR1 is SGHVS and CDR2 FQNEAQ. After removal of 3 bases from V and 2 bases from J, the junction contained 8 bases not matched to a gene. The CDR3 DNA reads TGTGCCAGCAGCTTTAGCGGGGTGGGGACTCAAGAGACCCAGTACTTC. This translates into CASSFSGVGTQETQYF.

In the case of this clone: Sequence at one end of the junction differs from germline and may be a read error. This CDR3 is also generated by other DNA sequences in the sample. The chain uses TRBV27 and TRBJ2-7; 9 nucleotides align to TRBD1. From germline, CDR1 is MNHEY and CDR2 SMNVEV (reference sequence). This CDR3 comprises 17 residues. The CDR3 bases are TGCGCCAGCAGTCCCTATTCCTCAGGGACAGGGCCCTACGAGCAGTACTTC. Protein product: CASSPYSSGTGPYEQYF.

This rearrangement joins TRBV7-2 to TRBJ1-5, with 8 bases aligning to TRBD1. The CDR3 loop spans 16 amino acids. Losses at the gene ends were 5 bases for V and 9 bases for J; bases not matched to a gene: 15. CDR1 and CDR2 from the germline V gene are SGHTA and FQGNSA. The CDR3 DNA follows: TGTGCCAGCAGCCCCGGGACAGGAAGGGGTCAGCGGCCCCAGCATTTT. Translation: CASSPGTGRGQRPQHF.

J is TRBJ1-1 and V is TRBV18, with 10 bases lining up with TRBD1. V was clipped by 0 bases and J by 4 bases; unmatched bases: 2. CDR1 and CDR2 (germline): KGHSH, LQKENI. This CDR3 region has 15 residues. CDR3 residues: CASSPPGTGVTEAFF. Here the CDR3 DNA reads TGTGCCAGCTCACCACCTGGGACAGGGGTCACTGAAGCTTTCTTT.

The chain carries TRBV28 and TRBJ1-2, with D possibly being TRBD1 (6 bases). The CDR3 totals 13 residues. V shed 5 bases and J shed 4 bases, with 11 bases lying between them. Germline lookup yields CDR1 MDHEN and CDR2 SYDVKM. CDR3 sequence reads: CASSPGHGYGYTF. The CDR3 nucleotides read TGTGCCAGCAGTCCGGGACACGGCTATGGCTACACCTTC.

This clone occurred once. V usage is TRBV6-1 and J usage is TRBJ1-1, with a possible D match to TRBD1 (5 bases). In germline, CDR1 is MNHNS, CDR2 SASEGT. Trimming removed 7 bases at V and 11 bases at J, with 14 bases between. This CDR3 spans 11 amino acids. The CDR3 sequence: CASNGHLQAFF. Written as DNA, the CDR3 is TGTGCCAGCAATGGACATCTTCAGGCTTTCTTT.

The chain recombines TRBV7-7 with TRBJ2-3, with 10 positions matching TRBD1. V dropped 5 bases and J dropped 1; count of bases not matched to a gene: 3. This CDR3 is 15 amino acids long. Germline CDR1 and CDR2: SSHAT and FNYEAQ (reference sequence). The CDR3 DNA is TGTGCCAGCAGCCCCGGGACAGGGGGCACAGATACGCAGTATTTT. It yields the protein CASSPGTGGTDTQYF.